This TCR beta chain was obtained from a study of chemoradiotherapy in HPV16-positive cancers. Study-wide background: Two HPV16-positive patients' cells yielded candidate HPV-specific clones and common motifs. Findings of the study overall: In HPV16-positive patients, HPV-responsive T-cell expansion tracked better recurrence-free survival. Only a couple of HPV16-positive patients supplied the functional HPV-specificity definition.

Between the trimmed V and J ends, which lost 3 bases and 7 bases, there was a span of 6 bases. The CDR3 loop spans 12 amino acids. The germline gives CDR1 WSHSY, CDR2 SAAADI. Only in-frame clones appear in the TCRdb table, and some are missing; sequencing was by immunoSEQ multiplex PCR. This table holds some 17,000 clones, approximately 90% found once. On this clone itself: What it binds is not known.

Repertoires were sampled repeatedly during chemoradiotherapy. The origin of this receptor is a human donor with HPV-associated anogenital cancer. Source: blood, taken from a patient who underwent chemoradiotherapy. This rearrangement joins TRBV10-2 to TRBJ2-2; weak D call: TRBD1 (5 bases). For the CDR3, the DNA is TGCGCCAGCAGTGATAGGGGCGGGGAGCTGTTTTTT. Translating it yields CASSDRGGELFF.